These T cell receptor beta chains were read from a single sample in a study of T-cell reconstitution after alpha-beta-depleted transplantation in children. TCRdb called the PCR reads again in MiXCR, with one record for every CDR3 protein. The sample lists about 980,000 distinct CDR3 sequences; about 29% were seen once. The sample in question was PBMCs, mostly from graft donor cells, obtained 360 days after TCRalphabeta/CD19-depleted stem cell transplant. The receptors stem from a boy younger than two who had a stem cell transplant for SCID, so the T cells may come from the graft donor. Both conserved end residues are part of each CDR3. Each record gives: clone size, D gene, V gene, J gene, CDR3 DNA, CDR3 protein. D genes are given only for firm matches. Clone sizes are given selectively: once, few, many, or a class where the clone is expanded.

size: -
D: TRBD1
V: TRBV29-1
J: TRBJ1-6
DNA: TGCAGCGTTGAAAGGGGACAGGGAAATTCACCCCTCCACTTT
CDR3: CSVERGQGNSPLHF

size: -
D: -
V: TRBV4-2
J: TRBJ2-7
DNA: TGTGCCAGCAGCCATAGCGTAGTAGAGGTATACGAGCAGTACTTC
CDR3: CASSHSVVEVYEQYF

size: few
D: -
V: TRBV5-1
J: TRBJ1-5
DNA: TGCGCCAGCAGTCCGGACGGCGGTAGCAATCAGCCCCAGCATTTT
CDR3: CASSPDGGSNQPQHF

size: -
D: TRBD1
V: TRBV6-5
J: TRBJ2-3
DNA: TGTGCCAGCAGTTTGGGACAGGGGGCGCGGGGAGCAGATACGCAGTATTTT
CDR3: CASSLGQGARGADTQYF

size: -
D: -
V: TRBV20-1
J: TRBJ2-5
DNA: TGCAGTGCTAGTACTTCTGACTCGTCTACCCTGACAAGCTTC
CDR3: CSASTSDSSTLTSF

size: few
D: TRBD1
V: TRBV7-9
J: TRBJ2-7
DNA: TGTGCCAGCATCCACATAGACAGGGGAACCTACGAGCAGTACTTC
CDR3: CASIHIDRGTYEQYF

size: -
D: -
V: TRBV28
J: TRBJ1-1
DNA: TGTGTGCTAGCTGGGAGGCAGGGGAACACTGAAGCTTTCTTT
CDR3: CVLAGRQGNTEAFF

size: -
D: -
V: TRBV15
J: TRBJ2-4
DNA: TGTGCCACCAGCAGAGATGGGGGCTATGGGAACATTCAGTACTTC
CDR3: CATSRDGGYGNIQYF

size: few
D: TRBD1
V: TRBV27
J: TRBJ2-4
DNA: TGTGCCAGCAGTTTTTTAGGGGGACAGAAAAACATTCAGTACTTC
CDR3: CASSFLGGQKNIQYF

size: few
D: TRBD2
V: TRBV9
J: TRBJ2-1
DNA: TGTGCCAGCAGCGTAGAGGCGGGGGTAATCGATGAGCAGTTCTTC
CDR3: CASSVEAGVIDEQFF

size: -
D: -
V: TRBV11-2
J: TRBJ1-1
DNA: TGTGCCAGCAGCTTAGGGGCAGCCACGAACACTGAAGCTTTCTTT
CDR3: CASSLGAATNTEAFF

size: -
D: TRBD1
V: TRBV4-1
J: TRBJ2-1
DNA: TGCGCCAGCAGGCGCACAGGGGTCGAGAATGAGCAGTTCTTC
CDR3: CASRRTGVENEQFF

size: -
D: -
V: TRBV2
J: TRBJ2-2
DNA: TGTGCCAGCAGTGAAATCGACAGCCAGACCGGGGAGCTGTTTTTT
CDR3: CASSEIDSQTGELFF

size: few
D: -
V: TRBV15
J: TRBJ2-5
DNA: TGTGCCACCAGCAGAGAGGGGTTGAGGGAGACCCAGTACTTC
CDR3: CATSREGLRETQYF

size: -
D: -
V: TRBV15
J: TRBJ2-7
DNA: TGTGCCACCAGCACAAGTGGGGCAGGGCTAGCCTACGAGCAGTACTTC
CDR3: CATSTSGAGLAYEQYF

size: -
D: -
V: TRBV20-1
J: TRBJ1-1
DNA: TGCAGTGCTAGAGATTTGGGGCCAGGTAGTTACACTGAAGCTTTCTTT
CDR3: CSARDLGPGSYTEAFF

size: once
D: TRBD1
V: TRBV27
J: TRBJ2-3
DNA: TGTGCCAGCAGTTTAAGACCGGGACAGAACACAGATACGCAGTATTTT
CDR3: CASSLRPGQNTDTQYF

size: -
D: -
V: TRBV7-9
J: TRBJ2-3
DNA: TGTGCCAGCAGCTTTTCACTAACCGAAGATACGCAGTATTTT
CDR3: CASSFSLTEDTQYF

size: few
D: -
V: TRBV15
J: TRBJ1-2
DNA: TGTGCCACCAGCAGACTCGGGACAATTGGCTACACCTTC
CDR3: CATSRLGTIGYTF

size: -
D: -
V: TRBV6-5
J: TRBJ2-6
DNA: TGTGCCAGCACTTCGGGGGCCACTGGGGCCAACGTCCTGACTTTC
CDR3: CASTSGATGANVLTF

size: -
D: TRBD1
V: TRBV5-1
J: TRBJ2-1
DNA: TGCGCCAGCAGCTTGTCTCCCAGGGGGCTGTCCAATGAGCAGTTCTTC
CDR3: CASSLSPRGLSNEQFF

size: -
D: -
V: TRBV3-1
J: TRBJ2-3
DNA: TGTGCCAGCAGCCAAGAAGGAGCAGATACGCAGTATTTT
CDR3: CASSQEGADTQYF

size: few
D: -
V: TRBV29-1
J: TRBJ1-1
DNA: TGCAGCGTAACAGCTGGACGGAACACTGAAGCTTTCTTT
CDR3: CSVTAGRNTEAFF

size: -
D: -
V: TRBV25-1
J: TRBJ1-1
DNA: TGTGCCAGCAGTGAATGGACGGGAGCCCTCACTGAAGCTTTCTTT
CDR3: CASSEWTGALTEAFF

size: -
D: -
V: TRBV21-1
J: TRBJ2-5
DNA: TGTGCCAGCAGCAGTGTCTATGGAGAGACCCAGTACTTC
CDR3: CASSSVYGETQYF

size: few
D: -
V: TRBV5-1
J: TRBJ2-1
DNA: TGCGCCAGCAGCACCCGGGGCCCAATGAGCTCCTACAATGAGCAGTTCTTC
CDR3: CASSTRGPMSSYNEQFF

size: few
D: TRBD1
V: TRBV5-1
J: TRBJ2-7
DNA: TGCGCCAGCAGCTTCGAGACAGGGGGTTACGAGCAGTACTTC
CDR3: CASSFETGGYEQYF

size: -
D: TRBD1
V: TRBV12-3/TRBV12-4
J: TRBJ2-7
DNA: TGTGCCAGCAGCTACAGGGGGCGGGAGCAGTACTTC
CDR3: CASSYRGREQYF

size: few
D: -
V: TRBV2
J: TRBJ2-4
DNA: TGTGCCAGCAGTGAGCCCCCCGGACAGCTCGGAACCAAAAACATTCAGTACTTC
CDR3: CASSEPPGQLGTKNIQYF

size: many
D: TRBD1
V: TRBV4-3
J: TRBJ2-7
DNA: TGCGCCAGCAGCGCCACAGGGGGGAGCGAGCAGTACTTC
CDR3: CASSATGGSEQYF

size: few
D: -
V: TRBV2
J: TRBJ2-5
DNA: TGTGCCAGCACATTAAGGGGGGAGACCCAGTACTTC
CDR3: CASTLRGETQYF

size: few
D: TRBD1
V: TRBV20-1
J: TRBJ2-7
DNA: TGCAGTGCTACGACAGGGAACGAGCAGTACTTC
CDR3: CSATTGNEQYF

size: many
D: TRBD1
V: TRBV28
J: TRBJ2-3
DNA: TGTGCCAGCAGTCCCGGGACAGCTAGCACAGATACGCAGTATTTT
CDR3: CASSPGTASTDTQYF

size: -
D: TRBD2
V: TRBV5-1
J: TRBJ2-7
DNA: TGCGCCAGCAGCCTGGGGACTAGCGGGTCTTCCTACGAGCAGTACTTC
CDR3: CASSLGTSGSSYEQYF

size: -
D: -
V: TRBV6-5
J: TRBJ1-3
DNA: TGTGCCAGCAGTTCCCCTGGCAGCTCTGGAAACACCATATATTTT
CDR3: CASSSPGSSGNTIYF

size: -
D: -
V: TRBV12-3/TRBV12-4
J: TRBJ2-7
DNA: TGTGCCAGCAGAGACACGGGCGGATCCTACGAGCAGTACTTC
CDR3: CASRDTGGSYEQYF

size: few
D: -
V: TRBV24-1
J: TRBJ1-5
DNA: TGTGCCACCAGTGACCTAGAGGGGCCCCAGCATTTT
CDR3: CATSDLEGPQHF

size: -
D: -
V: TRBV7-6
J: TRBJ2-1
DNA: TGTGCCAGCACGCTAGGGGGGATCTCCTACAATGAGCAGTTCTTC
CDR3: CASTLGGISYNEQFF

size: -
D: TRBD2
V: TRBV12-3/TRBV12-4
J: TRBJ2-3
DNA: TGTGCCAGCAGTTTAGTTACGGGGGGACGCGATACGCAGTATTTT
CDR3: CASSLVTGGRDTQYF

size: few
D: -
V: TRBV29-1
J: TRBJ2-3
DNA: TGCAGCGTTGGGGGTCATACGCAGTATTTT
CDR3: CSVGGHTQYF

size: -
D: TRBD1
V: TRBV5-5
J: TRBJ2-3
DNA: TGTGCCAGCAGCTTAACCCTCATCGGGACAGGGGACGCAGATACGCAGTATTTT
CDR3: CASSLTLIGTGDADTQYF

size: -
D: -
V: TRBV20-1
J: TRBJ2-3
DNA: TGCAGTGCTAGAAGGGCCGATAGGAAGTATTTT
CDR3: CSARRADRKYF

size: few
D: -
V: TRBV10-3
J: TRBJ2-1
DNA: TGTGCCATCAGTCCCCTCACCAAGACAGGCTCCTACAATGAGCAGTTCTTC
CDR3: CAISPLTKTGSYNEQFF

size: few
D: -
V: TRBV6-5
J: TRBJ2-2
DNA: TGTGCCAGCAGTTACGGGCCCCGGGACACCTACACCGGGGAGCTGTTTTTT
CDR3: CASSYGPRDTYTGELFF

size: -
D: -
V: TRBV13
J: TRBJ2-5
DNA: TGTGCCAGCAGCACAAAGGTTGGGGAGACCCAGTACTTC
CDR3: CASSTKVGETQYF

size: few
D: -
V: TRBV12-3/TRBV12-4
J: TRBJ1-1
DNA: TGTGCCAGCAGGGATGTAAAGGGAGTATGGACTGAAGCTTTCTTT
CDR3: CASRDVKGVWTEAFF

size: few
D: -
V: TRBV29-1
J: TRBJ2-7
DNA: TGCAGCGTCTTATTCGTTGCCGGGCAGTACTTC
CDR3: CSVLFVAGQYF